The 5 T cell receptor beta chains reported below all come from one sample, sequenced in a study of cytomegalovirus exposure and HLA in healthy donors. The PCR contained 60 Vbeta and 13 Jbeta primers. Clones were read by immunoSEQ multiplex PCR, and TCRdb kept only the in-frame ones, dropping some. The data show 100,000 to 150,000 clones, over 60% seen once. Material for sequencing was PBMCs. These TCRs come from a man aged 45-65 years in good health and CMV-seronegative.

The chain uses TRBV5-6 and TRBJ2-7, with 7 nucleotides matching TRBD1. The V gene end was trimmed by 9 bases and the J gene end by 2 bases; junction bases not matched to a gene: 8. The CDR3 contains 13 residues. Per germline, CDR1 SGHDT and CDR2 YYEEEE. The DNA of the CDR3 is TGTGCCACCTTTCGACAGGGAACCTACGAGCAGTACGTC. Its protein product is CATFRQGTYEQYV.

This clone has only a few counts. This chain connects TRBV7-6 to TRBJ1-5; 7 bases agree with TRBD1. The length of the CDR3 is 21 residues. Trimming took 0 bases from V and 0 from J; bases not matched to a gene: 17. Per germline, CDR1 SGHVS and CDR2 FNYEAQ. For the CDR3, the DNA is TGTGCCAGCAGCTTAGCGGTATGGGACAGTAGGCCCAACAATAGCAATCAGCCCCAGCATTTT. As protein: CASSLAVWDSRPNNSNQPQHF.

The chain carries TRBV12-5 and TRBJ1-2; D might be TRBD1 (6 bases). Per germline, CDR1 LGHNT and CDR2 FRNRAP. V was shortened by 2 bases and J by 8 bases, with 24 bases between the two germline ends. The CDR3 runs to 17 residues. The CDR3, as DNA: TGTGCTAGTGGTTTGACCACGCAGGGGCGCGATCCTTACGGCTACACCTTC. Translation gives CASGLTTQGRDPYGYTF. Complete variable domain (other parts from reference TRBV12-5 and TRBJ1-2): DARVTQTPRHKVTEMGQEVTMRCQPILGHNTVFWYRQTMMQGLELLAYFRNRAPLDDSGMPKDRFSAEMPDATLATLKIQPSEPRDSAVYFCASGLTTQGRDPYGYTFGSGTRLTVV.

V gene TRBV7-9 combines with J gene TRBJ1-3; D is perhaps TRBD1 (5 bases). Germline CDR1 reads SEHNR; CDR2 reads FQNEAQ (reference sequence). The CDR3 contains 14 residues. Trimming pared 5 bases from V and 8 bases from J, leaving 16 bases between. The CDR3 reads CASSLRMGGDTIYF. Here the CDR3 DNA reads TGTGCCAGCAGCCTCCGGATGGGAGGGGACACCATATATTTT. Full variable domain (remainder filled in from reference TRBV7-9 and TRBJ1-3): DTGVSQNPRHKITKRGQNVTFRCDPISEHNRLYWYRQTLGQGPEFLTYFQNEAQLEKSRLLSDRFSAERPKGSFSTLEIQRTEQGDSAMYLCASSLRMGGDTIYFGEGSWLTVV.

The gene calls are TRBV10-3 and TRBJ1-1; D is possibly TRBD1 (5 bases). The CDR3 runs to 15 residues. Trimming took 6 bases from V and 1 from J, leaving 15 bases between them. Per germline, CDR1 ENHRY and CDR2 SYGVKD. Here the CDR3 reads CAIRDSGGPNTEAFF. Here the CDR3 DNA reads TGTGCCATCAGGGATTCGGGGGGACCGAACACTGAAGCTTTCTTT.